The 28 T cell receptor beta chains presented below share a single source sample, sequenced in a study of technical replicates of blood from a handful of donors. Profiling relied on immunoSEQ multiplex PCR, and the TCRdb table lists in-frame clones only, not all of them. Here the sample spans around 70,000 clones, over 85% being singletons. Source material: T cells isolated from PBMCs. The receptors were sampled from a human donor in good health.

This clone was picked up one time. This chain joins TRBV7-9 and TRBJ2-7, with D uncertain. V was pared by 1 base and J by 2 bases, with 9 bases between. The CDR3 totals 14 residues. Germline lookup yields CDR1 SEHNR and CDR2 FQNEAQ (reference sequence). CDR3 sequence (DNA): TGTGCCAGCAGCTTAGGACATAATACCTACGAGCAGTACTTC. It translates to CASSLGHNTYEQYF.

A note on this clone: This CDR3 is also generated by other DNA sequences in the sample. The V gene is TRBV7-9, the J gene TRBJ1-5, with a weak D call TRBD1 (6 bases). CDR3 length: 14 residues. Germline V CDR1 and CDR2: SEHNR, FQNEAQ (reference sequence). Between the trimmed V and J ends, which lost 1 base and 4 bases, there was a span of 8 bases. This chain's CDR3 is CASSLGGLNQPQHF. CDR3 DNA: TGTGCCAGCAGCTTAGGGGGGCTTAATCAGCCCCAGCATTTT.

This rearrangement joins TRBV7-8 to TRBJ1-4; D might be TRBD1 (6 bases). The V end was cut by 0 bases, the J end by 1 base, with 9 bases between. Germline V gene data show CDR1 as SGHVS and CDR2 as FQNEAQ. CDR3 length: 16 residues. The CDR3 DNA follows: TGTGCCAGCAGCTTAGCGCGGGGGCTAACTAATGAAAAACTGTTTTTT. This sequence encodes CASSLARGLTNEKLFF.

This sequence joins TRBV19 and TRBJ2-1, with 7 bases that match TRBD2. V was clipped by 5 bases and J by 4 bases; unmatched bases: 5. The CDR3 loop spans 14 amino acids. Germline CDR1 and CDR2: LNHDA and SQIVND (reference sequence). In nucleotides, the CDR3 is TGTGCCAGTAGTCTTATAGCGGGTTACAATGAGCAGTTCTTC. The encoded protein is CASSLIAGYNEQFF.

The chain combines TRBV6-6 with TRBJ2-6; no clear D. Trimming stripped 0 bases from V and 2 bases from J, with 8 bases between. Looked up from germline, CDR1 is MNHNY and CDR2 is SVGAGI (reference sequence). The CDR3 is 16 amino acids. As DNA, the CDR3 is TGTGCCAGCAGTTACTCTTCCCCCACTGGGGCCAACGTCCTGACTTTC. This encodes CASSYSSPTGANVLTF.

The chain employs TRBV2 and TRBJ2-1; a weak D match, TRBD2 (6 bases). The CDR3 runs 16 residues. Deletions cut 5 bases from V and 6 bases from J, with 20 bases between. Germline V gene sequence: CDR1 SNHLY, CDR2 FYNNEI. The CDR3 region is CASSFLARNDLNEQFF. The CDR3 DNA reads as TGTGCCAGCAGTTTCCTAGCGCGAAACGACCTCAATGAGCAGTTCTTC.

J is TRBJ1-2 and V is TRBV4-2, with 7 nucleotides matching TRBD1. The CDR3 contains 20 residues. Trimming took 1 base from V and 7 from J; bases not matched to a gene: 24. Germline loops: CDR1 LGHNA, CDR2 YNFKEQ. The CDR3 here is CASSQVGFPGTVTQRGGYTF. DNA of the CDR3: TGTGCCAGCAGCCAAGTTGGTTTCCCCGGGACAGTCACCCAAAGGGGTGGCTACACCTTC.

CDR3 loop: CASNPGVRSKQFF. The CDR3 nucleotides are TGTGCCAGCAATCCGGGGGTCAGAAGTAAGCAGTTCTTC. The rearrangement links TRBV14 to TRBJ2-1; TRBD2 is a possible D gene (6 bases). This CDR3 contains 13 residues. The germline V gene encodes CDR1 SGHDN and CDR2 FVKESK. Trimming left V 7 bases short and J 11 bases short, with 18 bases between.

The chain joins TRBV28 to TRBJ2-5; no firm D call. The CDR3 is 14 residues long. V shed 3 bases and J shed 2 bases, with 10 bases lying between them. The germline gives CDR1 MDHEN, CDR2 SYDVKM. The chain's CDR3 is CASSFLASQETQYF. CDR3 DNA: TGTGCCAGCAGTTTTTTGGCCAGTCAAGAGACCCAGTACTTC.

V gene TRBV7-3 combines with J gene TRBJ2-7, with D maybe TRBD2 (5 bases). V lost 2 bases and J lost 0, with 8 bases in between. The CDR3 is made up of 14 amino acids. CDR1 and CDR2 (germline): SGHTA, FQGTGA. CDR3 residues: CASSLGAGSYEQYF. CDR3 nucleotide sequence: TGTGCCAGCAGCTTAGGTGCGGGCTCCTACGAGCAGTACTTC.

Only one count was recorded for this clone. This rearrangement joins TRBV4-1 to TRBJ2-1, with 9 bases matching TRBD2. Germline-derived CDR1 and CDR2 are MGHRA and YSYEKL. V lost 0 bases and J lost 7; bases outside the gene matches: 4. This CDR3 has 15 residues. The CDR3 is CASSQDVAGENEQFF. Written as DNA, the CDR3 is TGCGCCAGCAGCCAAGATGTAGCGGGAGAGAATGAGCAGTTCTTC.

This chain connects TRBV5-4 to TRBJ2-1; 11 nucleotides line up with TRBD2. With V trimmed by 4 bases and J by 5 bases, 2 bases remained unmatched. Germline values: CDR1 SGHNT, CDR2 YYREEE (reference sequence). The CDR3 covers 14 residues. The CDR3 spells CASSPLAGDNEQFF. In DNA form, the CDR3 reads TGTGCCAGCAGCCCACTAGCGGGAGACAATGAGCAGTTCTTC.

This chain links TRBV5-1 with TRBJ2-2; the D gene is possibly TRBD1 (6 bases). The germline gives CDR1 SGHRS, CDR2 YFSETQ. V was shortened by 3 bases and J by 2 bases, with 14 bases between the two germline ends. The CDR3 sequence is 16 residues long. Written as DNA, the CDR3 is TGCGCCAGCAGCTCCAAAGGGGACACTAACACCGGGGAGCTGTTTTTT. Encoded protein: CASSSKGDTNTGELFF.

The rearrangement joins TRBV5-1 to TRBJ2-5; D unresolved. The ends were cut back, 3 bases at V and 5 bases at J, with 5 bases in the middle. The CDR3 loop spans 11 amino acids. Germline V gene data show CDR1 as SGHRS and CDR2 as YFSETQ. The CDR3 loop reads CASSSIETQYF. CDR3 coding DNA: TGCGCCAGCAGCTCCATTGAGACCCAGTACTTC.

V is TRBV6-5 and J is TRBJ2-7; possibly TRBD2 for D (5 bases). This CDR3 has 12 residues. With 9 bases removed from V and 3 bases from J, the gap between germline ends came to 12 bases. Germline assignment: CDR1 MNHEY and CDR2 SVGAGI. CDR3 sequence reads: CASRGSFYEQYF. CDR3 DNA sequence: TGTGCCAGTCGAGGGAGCTTCTACGAGCAGTACTTC.

This rearrangement joins TRBV19 to TRBJ1-2; no reliable D call. Trimming removed 3 bases at V and 6 bases at J, with 11 bases between. Germline V lookup: CDR1 LNHDA, CDR2 SQIVND (reference sequence). The CDR3 extends over 13 amino acids. The CDR3 spells CASSMSRDDGYTF. The CDR3 nucleotides are TGTGCCAGTAGTATGAGCCGAGATGATGGCTACACCTTC.

The rearrangement joins TRBV6-4 to TRBJ2-1; the match to TRBD2 covers 9 bases. CDR1 and CDR2 (germline): MRHNA, SNTAGT. The CDR3 length is 16 residues. Germline trimming cut 3 bases from V and 6 bases from J; bases unmatched to any gene: 9. The CDR3 sequence is CASSDPFSGSRNEQFF. CDR3 sequence (DNA): TGTGCCAGCAGTGATCCCTTTAGCGGGAGCCGCAATGAGCAGTTCTTC.

This chain connects TRBV11-1 to TRBJ2-2; possibly TRBD1 for D (5 bases). CDR3 length: 17 amino acids. Trimming took 4 bases from V and 5 from J, leaving 20 bases between them. Looked up from germline, CDR1 is SGHAT and CDR2 is FQDESV (reference sequence). CDR3 residues: CASSSHLKQGTTGELFF. The CDR3 DNA is TGTGCCAGCAGCTCCCACCTCAAGCAGGGAACGACCGGGGAGCTGTTTTTT.

CDR3 DNA: TGTGCCAGCAGCTTAACGGGCAGGGGGAACGATGAGCAGTTCTTC. Translated, it gives CASSLTGRGNDEQFF. V usage is TRBV7-3 and J usage is TRBJ2-1, with 7 bases matching TRBD1. V lost 0 bases and J lost 8; bases outside the gene matches: 7. The CDR3 consists of 15 residues. Germline loops: CDR1 SGHTA, CDR2 FQGTGA.

The chain couples TRBV2 to TRBJ1-3; D not resolved. Germline V gene lookup returns CDR1 SNHLY and CDR2 FYNNEI. Trimming shortened V by 6 bases and J by 0 bases, and 12 bases separated the two germline ends. This CDR3 region has 15 residues. DNA for the CDR3: TGTGCCAGCAGACCTATGTGGTCCTCTGGAAACACCATATATTTT. It encodes CASRPMWSSGNTIYF.

The chain is built from TRBV5-4 and TRBJ2-1; TRBD1 aligns across 8 bases. Germline loops: CDR1 SGHNT, CDR2 YYREEE (reference sequence). Trimming at V came to 3 bases and at J to 8 bases, leaving 4 bases not matched to a gene. The CDR3 extends over 13 amino acids. The CDR3 coding sequence is TGTGCCAGCAGCTACGGACAGGGTGATGAGCAGTTCTTC. It codes for CASSYGQGDEQFF.

The genes are TRBV29-1 and TRBJ1-5, with TRBD1 matching 9 bases. J gave up 6 bases and V 6 bases, and 9 bases lay outside the gene matches. Germline lookup yields CDR1 SQVTM and CDR2 ANQGSEA. The CDR3 extends over 14 amino acids. The DNA of the CDR3 is TGCAGCGTCCCCGGGACAGGGTCGGGTCAGCCCCAGCATTTT. It yields the protein CSVPGTGSGQPQHF.

CDR3: CSASTGAEAFF. CDR3 bases: TGCAGCGCGTCGACAGGCGCTGAAGCTTTCTTT. The V call is TRBV29-1, the J call TRBJ1-1; tentative D call: TRBD1 (6 bases). The V gene's germline CDR1 is SQVTM and CDR2 ANQGSEA. V was shortened by 7 bases and J by 6 bases, with 12 bases between the two germline ends. The CDR3 loop spans 11 amino acids.

The J gene is TRBJ2-3, the V gene TRBV5-6; no definite D call. The germline gives CDR1 SGHDT, CDR2 YYEEEE. This CDR3 has 14 amino acids. V dropped 10 bases and J dropped 1 base, with 16 bases sitting between them. CDR3 residues: CAFNWRFGTDTQYF. The DNA of the CDR3 is TGTGCCTTCAATTGGAGATTTGGCACAGATACGCAGTATTTT.

This CDR3 is CASTIYSNQPQHF. CDR3 DNA sequence: TGTGCCAGCACTATATATAGCAATCAGCCCCAGCATTTT. This rearrangement joins TRBV28 to TRBJ1-5; D gene unclear. Between the trimmed V and J ends, which lost 7 bases and 0 bases, there was a span of 7 bases. Germline CDR1 reads MDHEN; CDR2 reads SYDVKM. The CDR3 runs to 13 residues.

Turning to this clone: The junction shows a germline mismatch at one end, possibly a read error. The chain uses TRBV5-8 and TRBJ2-7, with 7 bases identical to TRBD1. The length of the CDR3 is 16 residues. The germline gives CDR1 SGHTS, CDR2 YDEGEE. CDR3 bases: TGTGCCAGCAACTTGATCACCGGGACAGCTGATTACGAGCAGTACTTC. Translated: CASNLITGTADYEQYF.

This clone was recorded only once. The chain combines TRBV18 with TRBJ1-2, with 9 bases matching TRBD1. Germline CDR1 KGHSH, CDR2 LQKENI. This CDR3 has 15 residues. Germline trimming cut 6 bases from V and 3 bases from J; bases unmatched to any gene: 8. The CDR3 DNA sequence: TGTGCCAGCTCGCCGGTCCGGACAGGGGACTATGGCTACACCTTC. Encoded protein: CASSPVRTGDYGYTF.

This clone was observed a single time. The chain carries TRBV4-1 and TRBJ1-5; TRBD1 is a possible D gene (5 bases). Deletions cut 5 bases from V and 3 bases from J, with 11 bases between. The CDR3 has 14 amino acids. Germline lookup yields CDR1 MGHRA and CDR2 YSYEKL. The CDR3 DNA is TGCGCCAGCAGCGCTCAGGGTCCCAATCAGCCCCAGCATTTT. Protein product: CASSAQGPNQPQHF.